This entry concerns a single T cell receptor (beta chain). Germline loops: CDR1 SGHTA, CDR2 FQGNSA. CDR3 size: 14 residues. Trimming took 3 bases from V and 8 from J; bases not matched to a gene: 5. This record belongs to a study of blood T cell repertoires in COVID-19. Study in general: Acute and convalescent COVID-19 samples came from the United States, Italy and Spain.

Repertoires were generated with immunoSEQ multiplex PCR, while TCRdb's copy carries only in-frame clones and drops some. This sample has about 160,000 clones, with 80% to 85% found just once. Material: peripheral blood. The clonotype originates from a woman aged 80 or over with active or convalescent COVID-19. This chain connects TRBV7-2 to TRBJ2-1, with 9 bases that match TRBD2. This CDR3 reads CASSFSSGVDEQFF. CDR3 nucleotide sequence: TGTGCCAGCAGCTTTTCTAGCGGGGTGGATGAGCAGTTCTTC.